This T cell receptor beta chain stems from a study of T-cell memory formation after mild COVID-19. Overall study: TCR clusters were mostly confined to one donor each.

This clonotype showed up just a few times. The antigen is undetermined. Broader study findings: Cross-reactive memory seemingly joined, as some responding clones were found in pre-infection memory. Whether day 37 second-wave clones are SARS-CoV-2-specific was not confirmed. Among clones contracting day 15 to 85, CD4/CD8 was balanced, whereas later expanders leaned CD4+.

TCRdb reprocessed the 5' RACE reads via MiXCR and lists one record per CDR3 protein. The table lists about half a million distinct CDR3 sequences, roughly 18% of them singletons, with approximately 13% in the top ten. Germline V gene sequence: CDR1 KGHDR, CDR2 SFDVKD. There are 13 residues in the CDR3. Trimming shortened V by 1 base and J by 8 bases, and 10 bases separated the two germline ends. This receptor was obtained from an adult woman who had mild COVID-19 (a few samples of this study predate the infection). Cell type and time point are not known. Specimen: PBMCs or a T cell subset sorted from them (not recorded which). The chain recombines TRBV24-1 with TRBJ1-2; D gene unclear. The CDR3 here is CATSDFESAGYTF. Written as DNA, the CDR3 is TGTGCCACCAGTGATTTTGAAAGTGCGGGCTACACCTTC.